This passage covers 3 T cell receptor beta chains from one sample sequenced in a study of blood T cell repertoires in COVID-19 (dated by TCRdb to the early 2020s). Receptor libraries were prepared by the immunoSEQ multiplex PCR assay. The table was pulled from immuneACCESS by TCRdb, which kept in-frame rearrangements only. Such tables lose some clones; where checked, under half of the loss comes from unresolved V genes, and the rest has no known cause. Present in this sample are a few hundred thousand clones, 70% to 90% of which were seen just once. The ten largest clones take up approximately 1.6% of the sample. The sample taken for sequencing was PBMCs or T cells enriched from blood (not recorded which). These receptors all come from a woman aged 45-65 years who had recovered from COVID-19.

The chain joins TRBV21-1 to TRBJ2-5; no DNA check was done on the table's D call, TRBD2. TRBV21-1 is described as a pseudogene. This CDR3 has 16 residues. The CDR3 coding sequence is TGTGCCAGCAGCAAAGATTCAGCGGGAGGGCAAGAGACCCAGTACTTC. This codes for CASSKDSAGGQETQYF.

This chain links TRBV6-2 or TRBV6-3 with TRBJ1-3, with 9 nucleotides matching TRBD1. CDR1 is MNHEY, CDR2 SVGEGT, per germline. Trimming at V came to 4 bases and at J to 3 bases, leaving 4 bases not matched to a gene. The CDR3 length is 15 residues. CDR3 nucleotides: TGTGCCAGCAGTTCGGGACAGGGAGATGGAAACACCATATATTTT. It codes for CASSSGQGDGNTIYF.

The chain couples TRBV6-2 or TRBV6-3 to TRBJ1-5; D is ambiguous. The ends were cut back, 3 bases at V and 6 bases at J, with 12 bases in the middle. Germline assignment: CDR1 MNHEY and CDR2 SVGEGT. The CDR3 is 14 residues long. CDR3 sequence reads: CASSYTAGGQPQHF. CDR3 DNA sequence: TGTGCCAGCAGTTATACGGCAGGTGGTCAGCCCCAGCATTTT.